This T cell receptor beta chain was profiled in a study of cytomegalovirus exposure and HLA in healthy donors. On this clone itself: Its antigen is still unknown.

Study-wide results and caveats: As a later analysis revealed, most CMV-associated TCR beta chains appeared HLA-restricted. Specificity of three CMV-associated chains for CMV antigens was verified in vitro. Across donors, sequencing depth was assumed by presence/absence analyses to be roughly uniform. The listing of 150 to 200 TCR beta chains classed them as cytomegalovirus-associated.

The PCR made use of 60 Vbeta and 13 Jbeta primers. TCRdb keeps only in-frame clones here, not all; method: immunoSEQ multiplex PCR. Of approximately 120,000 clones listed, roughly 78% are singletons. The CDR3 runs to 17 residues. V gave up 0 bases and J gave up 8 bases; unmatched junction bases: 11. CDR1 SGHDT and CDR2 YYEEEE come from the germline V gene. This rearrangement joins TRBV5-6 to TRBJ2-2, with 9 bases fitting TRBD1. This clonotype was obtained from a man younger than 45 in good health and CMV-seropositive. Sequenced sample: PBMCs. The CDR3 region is CASSLALQGARSGELFF. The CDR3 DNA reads TGTGCCAGCAGCTTGGCGTTACAGGGGGCACGTTCTGGGGAGCTGTTTTTT.